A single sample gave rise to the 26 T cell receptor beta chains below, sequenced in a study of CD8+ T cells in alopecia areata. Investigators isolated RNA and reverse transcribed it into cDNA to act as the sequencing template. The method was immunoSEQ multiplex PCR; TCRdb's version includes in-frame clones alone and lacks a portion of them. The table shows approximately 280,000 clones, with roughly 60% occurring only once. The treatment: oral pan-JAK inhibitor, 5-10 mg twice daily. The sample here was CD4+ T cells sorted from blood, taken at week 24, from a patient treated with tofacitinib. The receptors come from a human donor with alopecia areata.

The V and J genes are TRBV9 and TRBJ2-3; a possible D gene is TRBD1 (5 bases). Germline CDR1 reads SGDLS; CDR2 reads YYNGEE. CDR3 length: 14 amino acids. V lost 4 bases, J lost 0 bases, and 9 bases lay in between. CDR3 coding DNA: TGTGCCAGCAGCACCAGGGCGAGCACAGATACGCAGTATTTT. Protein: CASSTRASTDTQYF.

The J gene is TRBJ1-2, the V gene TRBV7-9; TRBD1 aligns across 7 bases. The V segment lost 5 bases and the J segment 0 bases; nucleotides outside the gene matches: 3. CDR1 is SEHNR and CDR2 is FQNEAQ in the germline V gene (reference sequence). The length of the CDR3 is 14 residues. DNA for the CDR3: TGTGCCAGCAGCCCCGGGACAGCTAACTATGGCTACACCTTC. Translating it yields CASSPGTANYGYTF.

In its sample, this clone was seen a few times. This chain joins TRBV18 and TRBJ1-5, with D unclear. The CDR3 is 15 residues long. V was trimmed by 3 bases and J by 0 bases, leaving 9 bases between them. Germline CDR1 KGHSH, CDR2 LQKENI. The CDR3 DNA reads TGTGCCAGCTCACCTTCGACACCTAGCAATCAGCCCCAGCATTTT. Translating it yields CASSPSTPSNQPQHF.

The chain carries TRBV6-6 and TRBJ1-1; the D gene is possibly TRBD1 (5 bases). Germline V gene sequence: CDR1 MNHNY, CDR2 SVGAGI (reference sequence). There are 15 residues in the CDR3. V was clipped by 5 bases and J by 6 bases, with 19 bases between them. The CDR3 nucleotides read TGTGCCAGCAGTCCAACAGGATCGCTATTACCTGAAGCTTTCTTT. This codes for CASSPTGSLLPEAFF.

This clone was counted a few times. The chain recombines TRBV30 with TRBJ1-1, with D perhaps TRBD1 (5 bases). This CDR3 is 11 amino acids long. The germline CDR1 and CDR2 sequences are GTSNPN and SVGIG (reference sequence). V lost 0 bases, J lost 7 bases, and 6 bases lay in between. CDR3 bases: TGTGCCTGGAGTGTAGGGGTTGAAGCTTTCTTT. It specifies CAWSVGVEAFF.

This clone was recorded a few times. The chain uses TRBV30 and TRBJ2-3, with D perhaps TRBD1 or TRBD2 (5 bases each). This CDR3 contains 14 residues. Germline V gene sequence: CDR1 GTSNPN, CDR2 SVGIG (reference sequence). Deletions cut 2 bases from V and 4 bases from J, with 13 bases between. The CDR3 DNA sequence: TGTGCCTGGAGTCGAGGGGCCCTCCCAGATACGCAGTATTTT. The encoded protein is CAWSRGALPDTQYF.

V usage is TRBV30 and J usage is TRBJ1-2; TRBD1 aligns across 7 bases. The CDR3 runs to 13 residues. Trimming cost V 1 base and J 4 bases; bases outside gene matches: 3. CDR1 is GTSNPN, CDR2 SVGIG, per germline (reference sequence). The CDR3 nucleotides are TGTGCCTGGAGTGCCGACAGGGCCTATGGCTACACCTTC. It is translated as CAWSADRAYGYTF.

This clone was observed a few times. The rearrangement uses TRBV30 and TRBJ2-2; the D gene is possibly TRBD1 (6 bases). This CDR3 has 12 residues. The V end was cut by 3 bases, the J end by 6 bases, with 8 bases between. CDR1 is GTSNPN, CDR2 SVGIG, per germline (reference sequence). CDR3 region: CAWSAGAGELFF. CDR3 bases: TGTGCCTGGAGCGCAGGGGCCGGGGAGCTGTTTTTT.

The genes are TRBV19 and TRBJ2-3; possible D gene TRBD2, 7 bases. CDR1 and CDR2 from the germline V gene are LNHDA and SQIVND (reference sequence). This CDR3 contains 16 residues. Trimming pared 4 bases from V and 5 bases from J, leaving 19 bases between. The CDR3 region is CASSNPRRGGQDTQYF. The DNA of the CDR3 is TGTGCCAGTAGTAACCCCCGGAGGGGGGGACAAGATACGCAGTATTTT.

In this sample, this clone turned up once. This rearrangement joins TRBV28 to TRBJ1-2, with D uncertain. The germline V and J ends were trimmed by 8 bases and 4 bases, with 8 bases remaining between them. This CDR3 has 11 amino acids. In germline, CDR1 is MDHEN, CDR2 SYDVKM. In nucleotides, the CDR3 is TGTGCCAGCTCTCAGGCCTATGGCTACACCTTC. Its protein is CASSQAYGYTF.

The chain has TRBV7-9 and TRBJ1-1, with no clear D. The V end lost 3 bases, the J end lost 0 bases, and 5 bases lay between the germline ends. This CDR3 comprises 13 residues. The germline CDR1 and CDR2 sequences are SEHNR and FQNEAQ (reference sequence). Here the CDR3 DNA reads TGTGCCAGCAGCTTTCAGGTGAACACTGAAGCTTTCTTT. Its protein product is CASSFQVNTEAFF. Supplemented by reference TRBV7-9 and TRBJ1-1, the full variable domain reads DTGVSQNPRHKITKRGQNVTFRCDPISEHNRLYWYRQTLGQGPEFLTYFQNEAQLEKSRLLSDRFSAERPKGSFSTLEIQRTEQGDSAMYLCASSFQVNTEAFFGQGTRLTVV.

The CDR3 DNA follows: TGTGCCAGCAGTTATACCGGGACATACGAAAAACTGTTTTTT. Residues: CASSYTGTYEKLFF. V is TRBV6-5 and J is TRBJ1-4; a possible D gene is TRBD1 (6 bases). Germline V gene data show CDR1 as MNHEY and CDR2 as SVGAGI. This CDR3 comprises 14 residues. Trimming took 3 bases from V and 8 from J, leaving 13 bases between them.

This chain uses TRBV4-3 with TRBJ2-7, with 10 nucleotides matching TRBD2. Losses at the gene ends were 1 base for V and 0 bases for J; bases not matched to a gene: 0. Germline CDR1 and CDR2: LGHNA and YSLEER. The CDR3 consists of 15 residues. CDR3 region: CASSQGLAGSYEQYF. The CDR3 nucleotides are TGCGCCAGCAGCCAAGGACTAGCGGGCTCCTACGAGCAGTACTTC.

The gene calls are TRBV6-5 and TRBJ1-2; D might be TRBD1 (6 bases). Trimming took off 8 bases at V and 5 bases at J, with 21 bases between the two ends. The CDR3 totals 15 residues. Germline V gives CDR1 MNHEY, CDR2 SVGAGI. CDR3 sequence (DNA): TGTGCCAGCCGGAAGCCCACAGGGCACCCTTATGGCTACACCTTC. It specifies CASRKPTGHPYGYTF.

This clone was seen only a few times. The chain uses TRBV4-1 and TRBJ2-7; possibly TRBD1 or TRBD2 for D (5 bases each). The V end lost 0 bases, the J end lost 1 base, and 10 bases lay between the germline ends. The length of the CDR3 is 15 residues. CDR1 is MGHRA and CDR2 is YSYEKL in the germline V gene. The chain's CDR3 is CASSQDPGTSYEQYF. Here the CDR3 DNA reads TGCGCCAGCAGCCAAGATCCAGGGACGTCCTACGAGCAGTACTTC.

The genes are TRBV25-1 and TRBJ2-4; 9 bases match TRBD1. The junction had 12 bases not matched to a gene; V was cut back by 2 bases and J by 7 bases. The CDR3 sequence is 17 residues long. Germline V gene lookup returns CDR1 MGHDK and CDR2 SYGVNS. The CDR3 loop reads CASSETLTGTGRNIQYF. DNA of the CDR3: TGTGCCAGCAGTGAAACGTTAACCGGGACAGGGAGGAACATTCAGTACTTC.

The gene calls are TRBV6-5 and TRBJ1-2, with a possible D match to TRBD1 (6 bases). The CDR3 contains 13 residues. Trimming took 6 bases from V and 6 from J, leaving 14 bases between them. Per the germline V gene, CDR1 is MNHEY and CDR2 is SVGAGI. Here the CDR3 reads CASSLNRVHGYTF. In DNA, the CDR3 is TGTGCCAGCAGCCTCAACAGGGTCCATGGCTACACCTTC.

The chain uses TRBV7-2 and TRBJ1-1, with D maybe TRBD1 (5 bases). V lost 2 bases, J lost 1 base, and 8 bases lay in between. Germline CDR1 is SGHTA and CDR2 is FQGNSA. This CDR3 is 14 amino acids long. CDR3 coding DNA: TGTGCCAGCAGCTTATACGACAGGAACACTGAAGCTTTCTTT. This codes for CASSLYDRNTEAFF.

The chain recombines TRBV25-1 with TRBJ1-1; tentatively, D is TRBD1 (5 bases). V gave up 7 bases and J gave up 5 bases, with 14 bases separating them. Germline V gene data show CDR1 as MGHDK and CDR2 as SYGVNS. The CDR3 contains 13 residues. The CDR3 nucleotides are TGTGCCAGCAAGGGACGGGTGGCGACTGAAGCTTTCTTT. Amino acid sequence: CASKGRVATEAFF.

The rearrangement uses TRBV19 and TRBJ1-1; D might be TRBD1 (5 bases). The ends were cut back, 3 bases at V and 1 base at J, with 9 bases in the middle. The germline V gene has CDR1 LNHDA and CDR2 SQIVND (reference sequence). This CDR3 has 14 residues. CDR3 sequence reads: CASSMGPENTEAFF. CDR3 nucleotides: TGTGCCAGTAGTATGGGGCCAGAGAACACTGAAGCTTTCTTT.

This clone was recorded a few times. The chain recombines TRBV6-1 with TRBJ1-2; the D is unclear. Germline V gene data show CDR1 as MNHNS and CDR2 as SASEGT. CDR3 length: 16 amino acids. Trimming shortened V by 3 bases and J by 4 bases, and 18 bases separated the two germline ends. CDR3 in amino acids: CASSDKAKRALYGYTF. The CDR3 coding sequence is TGTGCCAGCAGTGACAAAGCTAAGAGGGCCCTCTATGGCTACACCTTC.

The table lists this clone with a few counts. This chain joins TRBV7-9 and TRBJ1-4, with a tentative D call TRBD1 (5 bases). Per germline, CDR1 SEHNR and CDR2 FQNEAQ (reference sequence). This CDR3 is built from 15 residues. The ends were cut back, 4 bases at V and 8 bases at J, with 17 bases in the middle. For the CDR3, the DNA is TGTGCCAGCAGCTCCGCCCGGGACTTAGGGGAAAAACTGTTTTTT. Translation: CASSSARDLGEKLFF. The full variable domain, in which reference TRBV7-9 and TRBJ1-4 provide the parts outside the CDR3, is DTGVSQNPRHKITKRGQNVTFRCDPISEHNRLYWYRQTLGQGPEFLTYFQNEAQLEKSRLLSDRFSAERPKGSFSTLEIQRTEQGDSAMYLCASSSARDLGEKLFFGSGTQLSVL.

In DNA form, the CDR3 reads TGCAGCGTTGTGGGCCATGGCCACGAGCAGTACTTC. Protein sequence: CSVVGHGHEQYF. The chain recombines TRBV29-1 with TRBJ2-7; D is ambiguous. V dropped 4 bases and J dropped 5 bases, with 12 bases sitting between them. The CDR3 covers 12 residues. Germline V gene lookup returns CDR1 SQVTM and CDR2 ANQGSEA.

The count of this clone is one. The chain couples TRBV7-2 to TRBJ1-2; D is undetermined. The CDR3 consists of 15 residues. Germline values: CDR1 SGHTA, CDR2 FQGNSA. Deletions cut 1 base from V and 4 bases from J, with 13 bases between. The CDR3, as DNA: TGTGCCAGCAGCTTAGTCCAGGACTCGGCCTATGGCTACACCTTC. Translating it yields CASSLVQDSAYGYTF.

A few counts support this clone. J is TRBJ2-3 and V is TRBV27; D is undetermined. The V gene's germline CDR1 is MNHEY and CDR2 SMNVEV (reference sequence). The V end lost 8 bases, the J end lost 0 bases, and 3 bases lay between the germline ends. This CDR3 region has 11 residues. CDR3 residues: CASGSTDTQYF. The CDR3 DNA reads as TGTGCCAGCGGAAGCACAGATACGCAGTATTTT.

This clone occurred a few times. The CDR3 DNA sequence: TGCGCCAGCAGCTTTGGAGGGAACACCGGGGAGCTGTTTTTT. This gives the protein CASSFGGNTGELFF. The V call is TRBV5-1, the J call TRBJ2-2; D might be TRBD2 (5 bases). This CDR3 region has 14 residues. Between the trimmed V and J ends, which lost 2 bases and 1 base, there was a span of 6 bases. In germline, CDR1 is SGHRS, CDR2 YFSETQ. The whole variable domain, remainder taken from reference TRBV5-1 and TRBJ2-2, is KAGVTQTPRYLIKTRGQQVTLSCSPISGHRSVSWYQQTPGQGLQFLFEYFSETQRNKGNFPGRFSGRQFSNSRSEMNVSTLELGDSALYLCASSFGGNTGELFFGEGSRLTVL.